A single sample is the source of the 18 T cell receptor beta chains below, sequenced in a study of cytomegalovirus exposure and HLA in healthy donors. The PCR ran on 60 Vbeta and 13 Jbeta primers. The protocol was immunoSEQ multiplex PCR, while the TCRdb copy is restricted to in-frame clones and leaves out a portion. The table shows about 160,000 clones, with 79% occurring only once. Sequencing used PBMCs. These TCRs come from a man between 40 and 49 years old in good health and CMV-seronegative.

The chain uses TRBV21-1 and TRBJ2-7; the table's D gene call, TRBD1, was not cross checked with the DNA. TRBV21-1 is assigned pseudogene status. The CDR3 consists of 18 residues. The CDR3 DNA sequence: TGTGCCAGCAGCAAAATCCTTCGGTCAATGACAGTAGTCCGGAGGCAGTACTTC. Translation: CASSKILRSMTVVRRQYF.

The genes are TRBV7-2 and TRBJ1-1; TRBD1 might be the D (6 bases). The CDR3 runs 14 residues. V lost 3 bases and J 1 base, leaving 9 bases between the germline ends. The germline V gene has CDR1 SGHTA and CDR2 FQGNSA. This CDR3 reads CASSLDRWNTEAFF. The CDR3 DNA is TGTGCCAGCAGCTTGGACAGATGGAACACTGAAGCTTTCTTT.

The rearrangement joins TRBV6-5 to TRBJ2-7, with TRBD1 as a possible D gene (5 bases). The V gene lost 4 bases and the J gene lost 7 bases, with 14 bases spanning the gap. Germline V lookup: CDR1 MNHEY, CDR2 SVGAGI. CDR3 length equals 13 residues. CDR3 amino acids: CASSSLGLWEQYF. In DNA form, the CDR3 reads TGTGCCAGCAGTTCTTTGGGGCTATGGGAGCAGTACTTC.

This chain uses TRBV6-1 with TRBJ2-7; 9 bases agree with TRBD1. Germline trimming cut 8 bases from V and 4 bases from J; bases unmatched to any gene: 9. The CDR3 runs to 14 residues. Germline V gene lookup returns CDR1 MNHNS and CDR2 SASEGT. The CDR3 sequence: CASGLDRGGYEQYF. The CDR3 bases are TGTGCCAGCGGCCTGGACAGGGGAGGGTACGAGCAGTACTTC.

The chain couples TRBV6-6 to TRBJ2-7; 7 bases agree with TRBD1. The CDR3 consists of 15 residues. Per the germline V gene, CDR1 is MNHNY and CDR2 is SVGAGI (reference sequence). Unmatched junction bases numbered 8, after V lost 4 bases and J lost 2 bases. Here the CDR3 DNA reads TGTGCCAGCAGTTGGGGTCTGGACAGGCCCTACGAGCAGTACTTC. Its protein product is CASSWGLDRPYEQYF.

The V and J genes are TRBV30 and TRBJ1-4; tentative D call: TRBD1 (6 bases). The CDR3 contains 13 residues. In germline, CDR1 is GTSNPN, CDR2 SVGIG (reference sequence). The CDR3 coding sequence is TGTGCTCTGGCGGGGGCCGGACGGGGAAAACTGTTTTTT. This codes for CALAGAGRGKLFF.

V and J are TRBV5-8 and TRBJ1-5; D ambiguous. The V and J ends lost 0 bases and 4 bases respectively, with 5 bases between them. Germline V gives CDR1 SGHTS, CDR2 YDEGEE. This CDR3 has 13 residues. The CDR3: CASSLVQNQPQHF. The CDR3 region has the DNA TGTGCCAGCAGCTTGGTCCAAAATCAGCCCCAGCATTTT.

The rearrangement uses TRBV10-1 and TRBJ2-1; tentatively, D is TRBD2 (6 bases). CDR1 is WNHNN and CDR2 is SYGVQD in the germline V gene (reference sequence). CDR3 length: 16 residues. V lost 6 bases to trimming and J lost 9 bases, with 24 bases between them. CDR3 in DNA: TGCGCCAGCAGCCCCCCCGGGCTAGCGAAGGGCAGTGAGCAGTTCTTC. As protein: CASSPPGLAKGSEQFF.

The chain links TRBV29-1 to TRBJ2-5, with a weak D call TRBD2 (6 bases). This CDR3 region has 12 residues. V dropped 7 bases and J dropped 4 bases, with 13 bases sitting between them. Germline CDR1 SQVTM, CDR2 ANQGSEA. The CDR3 sequence: CSAARLGETQYF. CDR3 nucleotide sequence: TGCAGCGCCGCCCGACTAGGAGAGACCCAGTACTTC.

V gene TRBV5-4 combines with J gene TRBJ2-5; perhaps TRBD2 as D (6 bases). Germline CDR1 and CDR2: SGHNT and YYREEE (reference sequence). The germline V and J ends were trimmed by 3 bases and 2 bases, with 11 bases remaining between them. The CDR3 loop spans 14 amino acids. The CDR3 DNA is TGTGCCAGCAGCTCATCGGGAGCGCAAGAGACCCAGTACTTC. As protein: CASSSSGAQETQYF.

Regarding this clone: One junction end disagrees with the germline gene, perhaps due to a read error. V and J are TRBV5-4 and TRBJ2-6, with 8 nucleotides matching TRBD2. The CDR3 sequence is 16 residues long. Germline assignment: CDR1 SGHNT and CDR2 YYREEE (reference sequence). The CDR3 protein is CASNPGGVRGANGLTF. CDR3 sequence (DNA): TGTGCCAGCAACCCCGGGGGGGTGCGGGGGGCCAACGGCCTGACTTTC.

The chain uses TRBV5-1 and TRBJ2-3; 10 positions agree with TRBD2. This CDR3 has 15 residues. Germline V CDR1 and CDR2: SGHRS, YFSETQ. Germline trimming cut 4 bases from V and 1 base from J; bases unmatched to any gene: 3. The CDR3 DNA follows: TGCGCCAGCAGCCCCGGGACTAGCGGCACAGATACGCAGTATTTT. It is translated as CASSPGTSGTDTQYF.

Here the CDR3 DNA reads TGTGCCAGCCCGGAGACGAATCAGCCCCAGCATTTT. Translated: CASPETNQPQHF. V is TRBV27 and J is TRBJ1-5; D unclear. With 8 bases removed from V and 4 bases from J, the gap between germline ends came to 9 bases. CDR3 length equals 12 residues. Germline lookup yields CDR1 MNHEY and CDR2 SMNVEV (reference sequence).

The chain uses TRBV6-1 and TRBJ2-3; 10 bases are a match to TRBD2. Germline CDR1 is MNHNS and CDR2 is SASEGT. The CDR3 loop spans 14 amino acids. J lost 6 bases, V lost 7 bases, and 7 bases had no gene match. CDR3 in amino acids: CASKTSGTYDTQYF. Here the CDR3 DNA reads TGTGCCAGCAAAACTAGCGGGACGTACGATACGCAGTATTTT.

The genes are TRBV7-9 and TRBJ1-6; 7 bases map to TRBD1. The CDR3 has 16 amino acids. J lost 6 bases, V lost 0 bases, and 5 bases had no gene match. The germline V gene has CDR1 SEHNR and CDR2 FQNEAQ (reference sequence). CDR3 amino acids: CASSLATGAGNSPLHF. For the CDR3, the DNA is TGTGCCAGCAGCTTAGCCACAGGGGCTGGTAATTCACCCCTCCACTTT.

The rearrangement uses TRBV27 and TRBJ2-7, with 8 bases identical to TRBD1. The CDR3 totals 12 residues. Germline CDR1 and CDR2: MNHEY and SMNVEV (reference sequence). Unmatched junction bases numbered 3, after V lost 8 bases and J lost 3 bases. The CDR3 DNA reads TGTGCCAGCCGGGACAGGTTCTACGAGCAGTACTTC. It encodes CASRDRFYEQYF.

V usage is TRBV7-2 and J usage is TRBJ2-2; D perhaps matches TRBD2 (6 bases). The germline V gene has CDR1 SGHTA and CDR2 FQGNSA. V lost 5 bases and J lost 0, with 13 bases in between. The CDR3 runs 16 residues. DNA of the CDR3: TGTGCCAGCAGCCTAGGGGCGGGGACGAACACCGGGGAGCTGTTTTTT. Its translation: CASSLGAGTNTGELFF.

On this clone itself: The junction departs from the called germline gene at one end, perhaps through a read error. The genes are TRBV7-9 and TRBJ2-7, with D maybe TRBD1 (5 bases). Germline V gene data show CDR1 as SEHNR and CDR2 as FQNEAQ (reference sequence). This CDR3 is 13 amino acids long. The CDR3 bases are TGTTCCAGCAGCTCAAGACAGTTTTTTGAGCAGTACTTC. It codes for CSSSSRQFFEQYF.